Shown below are 32 T cell receptor beta chains from a single sample sequenced in a study of shared clonotypes between healthy human individuals. Repertoires were generated with immunoSEQ multiplex PCR, while TCRdb's copy carries only in-frame clones and drops some. Here the sample spans a few hundred thousand clones, roughly 85% being singletons. The sample comprised PBMCs. All receptors come from a woman aged 40 to 50 in good health. Some clones in this sample may be carry-over from other donors' samples.

This rearrangement joins TRBV6-5 to TRBJ2-7; 9 bases map to TRBD1. The ends lost 0 bases at V and 4 bases at J; junction bases unmatched: 7. CDR1 is MNHEY and CDR2 is SVGAGI in the germline V gene. The CDR3 contains 16 residues. The chain's CDR3 is CASSYSNPGTGYEQYF. The DNA for the CDR3 is TGTGCCAGCAGTTACTCGAATCCTGGGACAGGGTACGAGCAGTACTTC.

The chain employs TRBV5-4 and TRBJ2-7; 9 bases match TRBD1. V dropped 4 bases and J dropped 0; count of bases not matched to a gene: 5. The CDR3 has 15 amino acids. The V gene's germline CDR1 is SGHNT and CDR2 YYREEE (reference sequence). CDR3 sequence (DNA): TGTGCCAGCAGCCCCCGACAGGGGGGCTCCTACGAGCAGTACTTC. Translating gives CASSPRQGGSYEQYF.

The J gene is TRBJ2-4, the V gene TRBV19; no clear D gene. This CDR3 has 14 residues. From germline, CDR1 is LNHDA and CDR2 SQIVND (reference sequence). V was clipped by 6 bases and J by 6 bases, with 15 bases between them. CDR3 residues: CASSPDAGRNIQYF. CDR3 coding DNA: TGTGCCAGTAGCCCGGACGCAGGCCGAAACATTCAGTACTTC.

The chain carries TRBV5-1 and TRBJ2-7, with no clear D. There are 13 residues in the CDR3. CDR1 is SGHRS and CDR2 is YFSETQ in the germline V gene. Between the trimmed V and J ends, which lost 1 base and 3 bases, there was a span of 8 bases. The CDR3 coding sequence is TGCGCCAGCAGCTTGTTCTTGGGCTACGAGCAGTACTTC. Translated: CASSLFLGYEQYF.

The rearrangement joins TRBV10-1 to TRBJ2-2, with D possibly matching TRBD2 (6 bases). Trimming pared 0 bases from V and 1 base from J, leaving 9 bases between. The CDR3 spans 16 residues. From germline, CDR1 is WNHNN and CDR2 SYGVQD (reference sequence). The CDR3 DNA sequence: TGCGCCAGCAGTGAGTCGGGGGGATTGAACACCGGGGAGCTGTTTTTT. Translating gives CASSESGGLNTGELFF.

The CDR3 here is CASTFSQGTEAFF. CDR3 bases: TGTGCCAGCACCTTTTCCCAGGGGACTGAAGCTTTCTTT. The chain recombines TRBV6-1 with TRBJ1-1; tentatively, D is TRBD1 (6 bases). CDR3 length: 13 residues. The germline V gene has CDR1 MNHNS and CDR2 SASEGT. V gave up 7 bases and J gave up 5 bases, with 14 bases separating them.

This sequence joins TRBV9 and TRBJ2-1; no firm D call. Trimming removed 0 bases from V and 2 bases from J, with 9 bases in between. CDR1 and CDR2 from the germline V gene are SGDLS and YYNGEE. There are 15 residues in the CDR3. DNA for the CDR3: TGTGCCAGCAGCGTAGACGGGTTACCCTACAATGAGCAGTTCTTC. Residues: CASSVDGLPYNEQFF.

The chain couples TRBV7-2 to TRBJ2-2; 9 nucleotides match TRBD1. Germline lookup yields CDR1 SGHTA and CDR2 FQGNSA. V shed 5 bases, J shed 5 bases, and the junction held 9 bases outside the gene matches. The CDR3 totals 16 residues. The DNA for the CDR3 is TGTGCCAGCAGCCTACAGGGGGCGCTGAGGACCGGGGAGCTGTTTTTT. It specifies CASSLQGALRTGELFF.

V usage is TRBV7-2 and J usage is TRBJ2-7; D may be TRBD2 (6 bases). The CDR3 is made up of 13 amino acids. CDR1 SGHTA and CDR2 FQGNSA come from the germline V gene. V was clipped by 4 bases and J by 4 bases, with 11 bases between them. CDR3 region: CASSSGLPYEQYF. The CDR3 nucleotides read TGTGCCAGCAGCTCTGGACTACCATACGAGCAGTACTTC.

This clone was detected a few times. The V and J genes are TRBV7-9 and TRBJ2-7, with D possibly being TRBD1 (5 bases). The CDR3 contains 14 residues. Per germline, CDR1 SEHNR and CDR2 FQNEAQ (reference sequence). V was shortened by 3 bases and J by 6 bases, with 15 bases between the two germline ends. The CDR3 loop reads CASSLGQWKGEQYF. As DNA, the CDR3 is TGTGCCAGCAGCTTGGGGCAATGGAAGGGCGAGCAGTACTTC.

With respect to this clone: The sample holds other DNA sequences that translate to the same CDR3. The chain links TRBV28 to TRBJ2-7, with D unresolved. Deletions cut 3 bases from V and 7 bases from J, with 7 bases between. Per germline, CDR1 MDHEN and CDR2 SYDVKM. This CDR3 comprises 11 residues. Here the CDR3 reads CASSLSREQYF. The CDR3 DNA follows: TGTGCCAGCAGTTTGTCGAGGGAGCAGTACTTC.

This clone was observed once. The rearrangement joins TRBV9 to TRBJ2-2; the D is unclear. This CDR3 spans 15 amino acids. Looked up from germline, CDR1 is SGDLS and CDR2 is YYNGEE. V dropped 0 bases and J dropped 0 bases, with 6 bases sitting between them. CDR3 residues: CASSVDQANTGELFF. The CDR3 DNA follows: TGTGCCAGCAGCGTAGACCAAGCGAACACCGGGGAGCTGTTTTTT. Full variable domain (outside the CDR3, taken from reference TRBV9 and TRBJ2-2): DSGVTQTPKHLITATGQRVTLRCSPRSGDLSVYWYQQSLDQGLQFLIQYYNGEERAKGNILERFSAQQFPDLHSELNLSSLELGDSALYFCASSVDQANTGELFFGEGSRLTVL.

The genes are TRBV7-3 and TRBJ2-7; maybe TRBD2 (5 bases). With 2 bases removed from V and 0 bases from J, the gap between germline ends came to 5 bases. Per the germline V gene, CDR1 is SGHTA and CDR2 is FQGTGA. The CDR3 loop spans 13 amino acids. The CDR3 DNA follows: TGTGCCAGCAGCTTAGACTACTCCTACGAGCAGTACTTC. Translated, it gives CASSLDYSYEQYF.

The gene calls are TRBV28 and TRBJ2-7; TRBD1 agrees at 7 bases. This CDR3 is 15 amino acids long. Germline lookup yields CDR1 MDHEN and CDR2 SYDVKM. V shed 5 bases, J shed 0 bases, and the junction held 7 bases outside the gene matches. The CDR3 spells CASSRSTGASYEQYF. The CDR3 bases are TGTGCCAGCAGTAGATCTACAGGGGCCTCCTACGAGCAGTACTTC.

This chain uses TRBV9 with TRBJ1-3; unclear D gene. This CDR3 region has 16 residues. Germline values: CDR1 SGDLS, CDR2 YYNGEE. Trimming removed 0 bases at V and 0 bases at J, with 10 bases between. CDR3 bases: TGTGCCAGCAGCGTAGATCTAGAAAGCTCTGGAAACACCATATATTTT. The encoded protein is CASSVDLESSGNTIYF.

The chain carries TRBV30 and TRBJ1-5, with D tentatively TRBD1 (6 bases). V lost 2 bases, J lost 6 bases, and 11 bases lay in between. CDR1 GTSNPN and CDR2 SVGIG come from the germline V gene (reference sequence). The length of the CDR3 is 13 residues. CDR3 loop: CAWSLQGRQPQHF. The CDR3 nucleotides read TGTGCCTGGAGTTTGCAGGGGCGTCAGCCCCAGCATTTT.

This chain connects TRBV18 to TRBJ1-1; a possible D gene is TRBD1 (5 bases). V dropped 2 bases and J dropped 5 bases, with 9 bases sitting between them. The CDR3 has 13 amino acids. Germline V CDR1 and CDR2: KGHSH, LQKENI. CDR3: CASSPVWGTEAFF. The CDR3, as DNA: TGTGCCAGCTCACCAGTTTGGGGGACTGAAGCTTTCTTT.

The V gene is TRBV4-2, the J gene TRBJ1-2, with 8 bases fitting TRBD1. This CDR3 comprises 19 residues. Germline V gene lookup returns CDR1 LGHNA and CDR2 YNFKEQ. V gave up 5 bases and J gave up 3 bases; unmatched junction bases: 20. CDR3 sequence (DNA): TGTGCCAGCAGCAATCCTCGGGGGGCAGGGGGCATCGAGGACTATGGCTACACCTTC. This sequence encodes CASSNPRGAGGIEDYGYTF.

The J gene is TRBJ2-1, the V gene TRBV10-2; 8 bases match TRBD2. Trimming cost V 3 bases and J 6 bases; bases outside gene matches: 10. The CDR3 is made up of 16 amino acids. The germline gives CDR1 WSHSY, CDR2 SAAADI. CDR3 residues: CASSDPPLAGSNEQFF. DNA for the CDR3: TGCGCCAGCAGTGATCCCCCCTTAGCGGGAAGCAATGAGCAGTTCTTC.

The chain has TRBV11-2 and TRBJ2-1; a weak D match, TRBD1 (5 bases). CDR1 and CDR2 from the germline V gene are SGHAT and FQNNGV. V dropped 5 bases and J dropped 3 bases, with 14 bases sitting between them. The CDR3 covers 15 residues. The CDR3 spells CASSTYRRIYNEQFF. As DNA, the CDR3 is TGTGCCAGCAGCACATACAGGAGAATCTACAATGAGCAGTTCTTC. Filled out from reference TRBV11-2 and TRBJ2-1, the complete variable domain reads EAGVAQSPRYKIIEKRQSVAFWCNPISGHATLYWYQQILGQGPKLLIQFQNNGVVDDSQLPKDRFSAERLKGVDSTLKIQPAKLEDSAVYLCASSTYRRIYNEQFFGPGTRLTVL.

This clone came up once. With a much larger clone just one base away, this may be a read error. The chain uses TRBV10-3 and TRBJ2-1, with TRBD2 matching over 10 bases. The CDR3 is 15 residues long. The V gene end was trimmed by 10 bases and the J gene end by 3 bases; junction bases not matched to a gene: 9. CDR1 ENHRY and CDR2 SYGVKD come from the germline V gene. In DNA, the CDR3 is TGTGCCACCAGCCTCGGACTAGCGGACTACAATGAGCAGTTCTTC. As protein: CATSLGLADYNEQFF.

The V gene is TRBV19, the J gene TRBJ2-1; 11 bases align to TRBD2. The CDR3 is 16 amino acids. Looked up from germline, CDR1 is LNHDA and CDR2 is SQIVND (reference sequence). Trimming removed 8 bases from V and 7 bases from J; junction bases left unmatched: 13. CDR3 residues: CASGENSGRAGNEQFF. In DNA, the CDR3 is TGTGCCAGTGGTGAGAATAGCGGGAGGGCTGGTAATGAGCAGTTCTTC.

The rearrangement uses TRBV30 and TRBJ2-7; weak D call: TRBD1 (5 bases). The germline gives CDR1 GTSNPN, CDR2 SVGIG (reference sequence). CDR3 size: 11 residues. Trimming shortened V by 5 bases and J by 10 bases, and 15 bases separated the two germline ends. The CDR3 coding sequence is TGTGCCTGGGGACATTCGGGTGACCAGTACTTC. It specifies CAWGHSGDQYF.

This chain joins TRBV5-4 and TRBJ2-6, with 9 nucleotides matching TRBD2. This CDR3 is built from 17 residues. V lost 3 bases to trimming and J lost 4 bases; unmatched junction nucleotides: 8. From germline, CDR1 is SGHNT and CDR2 YYREEE (reference sequence). The CDR3 DNA reads as TGTGCCAGCAGCTCACCGCGGGAGGGATCAGGGGCCAACGTCCTGACTTTC. This codes for CASSSPREGSGANVLTF. Variable domain in full (rest from reference TRBV5-4 and TRBJ2-6): ETGVTQSPTHLIKTRGQQVTLRCSSQSGHNTVSWYQQALGQGPQFIFQYYREEENGRGNFPPRFSGLQFPNYSSELNVNALELDDSALYLCASSSPREGSGANVLTFGAGSRLTVL.

The chain combines TRBV4-2 with TRBJ1-3; tentatively, D is TRBD1 (6 bases). Looked up from germline, CDR1 is LGHNA and CDR2 is YNFKEQ. Trimming cost V 4 bases and J 0 bases, with 16 bases left between them. The CDR3 runs to 17 residues. For the CDR3, the DNA is TGTGCCAGCAGCCGGGACACCCAAGGACTCTCTGGAAACACCATATATTTT. It translates to CASSRDTQGLSGNTIYF.

The chain carries TRBV29-1 and TRBJ2-1; 8 bases line up with TRBD2. Trimming cost V 1 base and J 5 bases; bases outside gene matches: 4. Germline V gene data show CDR1 as SQVTM and CDR2 as ANQGSEA. The CDR3 runs 14 residues. The CDR3 DNA reads as TGCAGCGTTGAAGGCGGGAGGACGAACAATGAGCAGTTCTTC. This codes for CSVEGGRTNNEQFF.

This clone was detected a few times. The rearrangement joins TRBV27 to TRBJ1-1; D gene unclear. The CDR3 extends over 15 amino acids. V lost 2 bases, J lost 1 base, and 11 bases lay in between. CDR1 is MNHEY, CDR2 SMNVEV, per germline (reference sequence). Here the CDR3 DNA reads TGTGCCAGCAGTTTAAACGGACTACAGAACACTGAAGCTTTCTTT. Amino acids: CASSLNGLQNTEAFF.

The chain links TRBV27 to TRBJ2-2; D might be TRBD1 (5 bases). V gave up 3 bases and J gave up 5 bases, with 10 bases separating them. Germline V gives CDR1 MNHEY, CDR2 SMNVEV (reference sequence). The length of the CDR3 is 14 residues. The DNA for the CDR3 is TGTGCCAGCAGTTTCCAGGGCCGAACCGGGGAGCTGTTTTTT. Translated, it gives CASSFQGRTGELFF.

This chain links TRBV4-1 with TRBJ1-2; 8 bases match TRBD1. J was trimmed by 4 bases and V by 1 base; bases with no gene match: 8. CDR3 length equals 16 residues. Germline assignment: CDR1 MGHRA and CDR2 YSYEKL. The CDR3 DNA reads as TGCGCCAGCAGCCAAGTCCGCGGACAGGGTAGCTATGGCTACACCTTC. Translated, it gives CASSQVRGQGSYGYTF.

The J gene is TRBJ1-1, the V gene TRBV6-5, with TRBD1 as a possible D gene (6 bases). Trimming took off 6 bases at V and 2 bases at J, with 13 bases between the two ends. Germline loops: CDR1 MNHEY, CDR2 SVGAGI. The CDR3 has 14 residues. CDR3 nucleotides: TGTGCCAGCAGCAATACAGGGAAAAACACTGAAGCTTTCTTT. Amino acid sequence: CASSNTGKNTEAFF.

The rearrangement joins TRBV5-1 to TRBJ1-3, with 7 nucleotides matching TRBD1. Germline assignment: CDR1 SGHRS and CDR2 YFSETQ. The CDR3 is 16 residues long. Unmatched junction bases numbered 9, after V lost 4 bases and J lost 2 bases. This CDR3 reads CASSAVYRGTGNTIYF. The CDR3 nucleotides are TGCGCCAGCAGCGCGGTGTACAGGGGTACTGGAAACACCATATATTTT.

This clone has a handful of counts. J is TRBJ2-1 and V is TRBV7-9; TRBD2 aligns across 10 bases. The germline V gene encodes CDR1 SEHNR and CDR2 FQNEAQ (reference sequence). The CDR3 is 15 residues long. J lost 9 bases, V lost 1 base, and 6 bases had no gene match. The CDR3 loop is CASSLGLAGDGEQFF. For the CDR3, the DNA is TGTGCCAGCAGCTTAGGTCTAGCGGGAGATGGTGAGCAGTTCTTC. Using reference TRBV7-9 and TRBJ2-1 for the parts outside the CDR3, the full variable domain is DTGVSQNPRHKITKRGQNVTFRCDPISEHNRLYWYRQTLGQGPEFLTYFQNEAQLEKSRLLSDRFSAERPKGSFSTLEIQRTEQGDSAMYLCASSLGLAGDGEQFFGPGTRLTVL.